One TCR beta chain is described in this entry. The target antigen is unknown. The study ran its PCR with 60 Vbeta and 13 Jbeta primers. The protocol was immunoSEQ multiplex PCR, while the TCRdb copy is restricted to in-frame clones and leaves out a portion. The profile covers 210,000 or so clones, with about three quarters appearing a single time and about 0.45% taken by the ten largest. This entry comes from a study of cytomegalovirus exposure and HLA in healthy donors. Whole-study findings and limits: In an earlier analysis, about 87% or about 30%: the productive usage of most TCR beta V segments.

The V gene lost 4 bases and the J gene lost 0 bases, with 9 bases spanning the gap. CDR3 length: 15 amino acids. The germline gives CDR1 MDHEN, CDR2 SYDVKM. The chain recombines TRBV28 with TRBJ1-4; TRBD1 is a possible D gene (6 bases). The sequenced sample consisted of PBMCs. The source is a boy between 10 and 17 years old in good health and CMV-seronegative. The DNA of the CDR3 is TGTGCCAGCAGTTCAACAGGGACAACTAATGAAAAACTGTTTTTT. Protein sequence: CASSSTGTTNEKLFF.